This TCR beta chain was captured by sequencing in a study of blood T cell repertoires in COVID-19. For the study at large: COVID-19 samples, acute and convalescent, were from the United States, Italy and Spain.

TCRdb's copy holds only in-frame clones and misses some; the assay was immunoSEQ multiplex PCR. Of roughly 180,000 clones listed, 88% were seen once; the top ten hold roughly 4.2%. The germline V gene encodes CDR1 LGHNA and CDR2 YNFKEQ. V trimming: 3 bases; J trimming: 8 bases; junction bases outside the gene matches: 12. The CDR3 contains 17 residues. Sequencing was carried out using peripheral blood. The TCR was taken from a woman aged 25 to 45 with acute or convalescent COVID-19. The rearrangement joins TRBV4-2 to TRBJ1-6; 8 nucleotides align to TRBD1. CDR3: CASSQTKRTGRDSPLHF. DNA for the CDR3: TGTGCCAGCAGCCAGACCAAGCGGACAGGGAGGGATTCACCCCTCCACTTT.